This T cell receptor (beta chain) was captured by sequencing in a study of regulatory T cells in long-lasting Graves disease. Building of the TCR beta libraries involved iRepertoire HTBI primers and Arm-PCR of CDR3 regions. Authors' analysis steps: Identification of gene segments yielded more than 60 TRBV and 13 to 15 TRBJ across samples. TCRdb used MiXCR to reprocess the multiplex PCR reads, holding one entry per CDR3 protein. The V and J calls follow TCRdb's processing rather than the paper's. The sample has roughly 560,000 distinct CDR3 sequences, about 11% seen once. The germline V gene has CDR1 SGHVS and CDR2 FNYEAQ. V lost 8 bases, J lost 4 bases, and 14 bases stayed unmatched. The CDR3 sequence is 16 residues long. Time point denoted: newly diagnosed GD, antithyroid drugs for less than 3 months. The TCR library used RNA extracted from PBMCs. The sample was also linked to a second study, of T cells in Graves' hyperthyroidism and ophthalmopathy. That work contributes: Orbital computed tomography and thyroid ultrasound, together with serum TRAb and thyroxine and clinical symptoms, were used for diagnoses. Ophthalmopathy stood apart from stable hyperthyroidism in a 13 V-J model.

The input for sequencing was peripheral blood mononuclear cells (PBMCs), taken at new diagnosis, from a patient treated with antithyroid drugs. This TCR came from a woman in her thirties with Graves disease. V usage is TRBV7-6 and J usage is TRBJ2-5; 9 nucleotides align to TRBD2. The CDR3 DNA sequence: TGTGCCAGCGCGGGGAGCTTCGCGGGAGGGCGAGAGACCCAGTACTTC. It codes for CASAGSFAGGRETQYF.